The T cell receptor (beta chain) described here comes from a study of cytomegalovirus exposure and HLA in healthy donors. Study overall: The 95 to 150 validation repertoires used the same platform as the 666 first-cohort repertoires, a later analysis reported.

The study, taken as a whole, reports: There were 150 to 200 TCR beta chains listed as cytomegalovirus-associated. First-cohort TCR clusters were later found to tend to co-occur in the 120 or so validation repertoires. Many donors carried some public TCRs, although rarity characterized most TCR sequences.

This clone showed up many times. The antigen remains undetermined. Using immunoSEQ multiplex PCR, the repertoire was profiled, and TCRdb retains in-frame clones only, with some absent. This sample has 150,000 to 250,000 clones; around 80% occur once, and the top ten carry roughly 1.2%. CDR1 is SGHRS, CDR2 YFSETQ, per germline. The V end lost 3 bases, the J end lost 5 bases, and 12 bases lay between the germline ends. This CDR3 spans 15 amino acids. The origin of this receptor is a woman aged 25 to 39 in good health and CMV-seronegative. The V and J genes are TRBV5-1 and TRBJ1-6; the D is unclear. The specimen was PBMCs. CDR3 region: CASSYQDTNNSPLHF. The CDR3 coding sequence is TGCGCCAGCAGCTACCAAGACACAAATAATTCACCCCTCCACTTT.